These 18 T cell receptor beta chains originate from one sample sequenced in a study of CD8+ T cells in alopecia areata. Sequencing templates came from extracted RNA that was reverse transcribed into cDNA. The method was immunoSEQ multiplex PCR; TCRdb's version includes in-frame clones alone and lacks a portion of them. The repertoire holds around 200,000 clones, with about 60% as singletons. As to treatment: oral pan-JAK inhibitor, 5-10 mg twice daily. The sequences come from CD8+ T cells sorted from blood, collected at week 24, from a patient treated with tofacitinib. These receptor sequences come from a human donor with alopecia areata.

The chain is built from TRBV2 and TRBJ2-7; a weak D match, TRBD1 (5 bases). The ends were cut back, 7 bases at V and 0 bases at J, with 10 bases in the middle. The CDR3 has 13 residues. Germline assignment: CDR1 SNHLY and CDR2 FYNNEI. The CDR3 is CASIGVSSYEQYF. The CDR3 nucleotides read TGTGCCAGCATAGGGGTCAGCTCCTACGAGCAGTACTTC. The complete variable domain, with remaining parts taken from reference TRBV2 and TRBJ2-7, reads EPEVTQTPSHQVTQMGQEVILRCVPISNHLYFYWYRQILGQKVEFLVSFYNNEISEKSEIFDDQFSVERPDGSNFTLKIRSTKLEDSAMYFCASIGVSSYEQYFGPGTRLTVT.

The chain links TRBV9 to TRBJ2-3; D gene ambiguous. CDR3 length equals 13 residues. Germline CDR1 is SGDLS and CDR2 is YYNGEE. V was trimmed by 3 bases and J by 4 bases, leaving 9 bases between them. CDR3 coding DNA: TGTGCCAGCAGCGAGGCCTCCCCAGATACGCAGTATTTT. Translation gives CASSEASPDTQYF.

The CDR3 sequence is CASSLGATAEAFF. For the CDR3, the DNA is TGCGCCAGCAGCTTGGGGGCAACTGCTGAAGCTTTCTTT. The chain is built from TRBV5-1 and TRBJ1-1; no firm D call. Between the trimmed V and J ends, which lost 0 bases and 6 bases, there was a span of 9 bases. The length of the CDR3 is 13 residues. Germline V CDR1 and CDR2: SGHRS, YFSETQ.

The chain combines TRBV9 with TRBJ1-1, with D perhaps TRBD1 (5 bases). Germline CDR1 is SGDLS and CDR2 is YYNGEE. Deletions cut 1 base from V and 4 bases from J, with 11 bases between. This CDR3 region has 14 residues. The CDR3 sequence is CASSVLGVGTEAFF. The CDR3 region has the DNA TGTGCCAGCAGCGTATTGGGGGTGGGCACTGAAGCTTTCTTT.

This clone occurred a few times. This sequence joins TRBV7-9 and TRBJ2-2; tentative D call: TRBD2 (8 bases). Germline V lookup: CDR1 SEHNR, CDR2 FQNEAQ (reference sequence). The CDR3 extends over 14 amino acids. With 5 bases removed from V and 6 bases from J, the gap between germline ends came to 13 bases. This CDR3 is CASSPGGLAGELFF. The CDR3 coding sequence is TGTGCCAGCAGCCCAGGGGGACTAGCCGGGGAGCTGTTTTTT.

J is TRBJ2-3 and V is TRBV7-9; 8 nucleotides align to TRBD1. The J segment lost 12 bases and the V segment lost 7 bases, leaving 6 bases of the junction unmatched. Germline lookup yields CDR1 SEHNR and CDR2 FQNEAQ (reference sequence). CDR3 length: 11 residues. Here the CDR3 reads CASTPGQEQYF. The CDR3 DNA reads TGTGCCAGCACGCCGGGACAGGAACAGTATTTT.

This clone has a single count. This chain connects TRBV29-1 to TRBJ1-2, with D perhaps matching TRBD1 (6 bases). The CDR3 loop spans 13 amino acids. Germline V gene sequence: CDR1 SQVTM, CDR2 ANQGSEA. Trimming took 4 bases from V and 7 from J, leaving 16 bases between them. The CDR3 DNA follows: TGCAGCGTTGTAGGGGGGTCTAAAGGTGGCTACACCTTC. Protein product: CSVVGGSKGGYTF.

V and J are TRBV7-9 and TRBJ2-7; D gene ambiguous. The CDR3 has 13 amino acids. V was clipped by 5 bases and J by 6 bases, with 14 bases between them. Per the germline V gene, CDR1 is SEHNR and CDR2 is FQNEAQ (reference sequence). CDR3 nucleotides: TGTGCCAGCAGCATACCCGGGCTCCCCGAGCAGTACTTC. Protein product: CASSIPGLPEQYF.

The chain joins TRBV2 to TRBJ1-1; D not certain. The germline V and J ends were trimmed by 2 bases and 0 bases, with 10 bases remaining between them. Germline values: CDR1 SNHLY, CDR2 FYNNEI. CDR3 length: 15 amino acids. CDR3: CASSESQRLNTEAFF. CDR3 bases: TGTGCCAGCAGTGAATCACAAAGGTTGAACACTGAAGCTTTCTTT.

The sample holds one count of this clone. The chain uses TRBV9 and TRBJ2-5, with D perhaps being TRBD1 or TRBD2 (6 bases each). Germline CDR1 reads SGDLS; CDR2 reads YYNGEE. The CDR3 sequence is 16 residues long. V lost 0 bases to trimming and J lost 5 bases, with 17 bases between them. The CDR3 DNA sequence: TGTGCCAGCAGCGTAGAGGGGGGACCGGTTACGGAGACCCAGTACTTC. Amino acid sequence: CASSVEGGPVTETQYF.

The rearrangement joins TRBV5-6 to TRBJ1-2, with a weak D call TRBD1 (5 bases). Germline lookup yields CDR1 SGHDT and CDR2 YYEEEE. V lost 0 bases, J lost 4 bases, and 13 bases lay in between. CDR3 length: 15 residues. The CDR3 DNA sequence: TGTGCCAGCAGCTTGGCCAGGTACAGGAGCTATGGCTACACCTTC. It specifies CASSLARYRSYGYTF.

This clone was seen only a few times. The chain uses TRBV5-6 and TRBJ1-1; D is unresolved. The CDR3 sequence is 12 residues long. Trimming removed 4 bases at V and 3 bases at J, with 7 bases between. Germline V gives CDR1 SGHDT, CDR2 YYEEEE. The CDR3 reads CASSMADTEAFF. As DNA, the CDR3 is TGTGCCAGCAGCATGGCGGACACTGAAGCTTTCTTT. Full variable domain (missing parts from reference TRBV5-6 and TRBJ1-1): DAGVTQSPTHLIKTRGQQVTLRCSPKSGHDTVSWYQQALGQGPQFIFQYYEEEERQRGNFPDRFSGHQFPNYSSELNVNALLLGDSALYLCASSMADTEAFFGQGTRLTVV.

The CDR3 DNA follows: TGTGCCAGCAGCTCCATGGAGGGTTGGAGCAATCAGCCCCAGCATTTT. Its protein product is CASSSMEGWSNQPQHF. V gene TRBV7-9 combines with J gene TRBJ1-5; D gene unclear. The CDR3 has 16 residues. Germline values: CDR1 SEHNR, CDR2 FQNEAQ (reference sequence). V lost 4 bases and J lost 1, with 14 bases in between.

The gene calls are TRBV15 and TRBJ2-5, with a tentative D call TRBD1 (5 bases). This CDR3 comprises 15 residues. Germline CDR1 reads LNHNV; CDR2 reads YYDKDF (reference sequence). V gave up 0 bases and J gave up 5 bases, with 13 bases separating them. CDR3 sequence: CATSRDAGLSETQYF. The DNA for the CDR3 is TGTGCCACCAGCAGAGATGCAGGGTTGTCGGAGACCCAGTACTTC. Full variable domain (missing parts from reference TRBV15 and TRBJ2-5): DAMVIQNPRYQVTQFGKPVTLSCSQTLNHNVMYWYQQKSSQAPKLLFHYYDKDFNNEADTPDNFQSRRPNTSFCFLDIRSPGLGDTAMYLCATSRDAGLSETQYFGPGTRLLVL.

This clone was counted a few times. V is TRBV30 and J is TRBJ1-2; the D gene is possibly TRBD1 (6 bases). The germline V and J ends were trimmed by 0 bases and 6 bases, with 8 bases remaining between them. Germline values: CDR1 GTSNPN, CDR2 SVGIG (reference sequence). The CDR3 covers 12 residues. CDR3 nucleotides: TGTGCCTGGAGTGTATCAGGGGATGGCTACACCTTC. Translation: CAWSVSGDGYTF.

A word on this clone: An end of the junction does not agree with germline; a read error may underlie this. The gene calls are TRBV7-9 and TRBJ2-5; D could derive from TRBD1 or TRBD2 (5 bases each). Germline-derived CDR1 and CDR2 are SEHNR and FQNEAQ (reference sequence). CDR3 length: 13 residues. The CDR3 region is CASSRTRDPPDNF. CDR3 sequence (DNA): TGTGCCAGCAGCCGCACGAGGGACCCCCCCGACAACTTC.

With respect to this clone: The junction differs from germline at one of its ends, possibly a read error. The rearrangement joins TRBV7-7 to TRBJ2-5; 8 nucleotides line up with TRBD1. Germline CDR1 SSHAT, CDR2 FNYEAQ (reference sequence). The CDR3 length is 16 residues. CDR3 residues: CASSLRQGTSWETQYF. For the CDR3, the DNA is TGTGCTAGCAGCTTAAGACAGGGGACGTCCTGGGAGACCCAGTACTTC.

The chain employs TRBV4-1 and TRBJ2-7; D possibly uses TRBD1 or TRBD2 (6 bases each). CDR3 length: 14 residues. The V end lost 2 bases, the J end lost 7 bases, and 15 bases lay between the germline ends. Germline CDR1 is MGHRA and CDR2 is YSYEKL. Written as DNA, the CDR3 is TGCGCCAGCAGCCAATCCGGGGGCCTATGGGAGCAGTACTTC. This encodes CASSQSGGLWEQYF.